The rows below give T cell receptor beta chains drawn from one sample of a study of PD-1 blockade in mismatch repair-deficient tumors. Method: immunoSEQ multiplex PCR; TCRdb's copy keeps in-frame clones and lacks some. Here the sample spans about 110,000 clones, 60% to 85% being singletons. Here the sequenced sample was peripheral blood, taken 60 to 65 weeks after starting pembrolizumab. All receptors come from an adult with mismatch repair-deficient cancer. The CDR3 runs from the conserved cysteine through the conserved F or W. The order of the fields is D gene, V gene, clone size, J gene, CDR3 DNA, CDR3 protein. D genes are given only for firm matches. Clone size appears in some rows only: once, few, many, or a class for an expanded clone.

D: NA; V: TRBV9; size: NA; J: TRBJ2-7; DNA: TGTGCCAGCAGCGTAGGAATGGGCAGCTCCTACGAGCAGTACTTC; CDR3: CASSVGMGSSYEQYF
D: NA; V: TRBV30; size: NA; J: TRBJ2-7; DNA: TGTGCAAGAGATGAGGGCCATCTGGAGCAGTACTTC; CDR3: CARDEGHLEQYF
D: NA; V: TRBV19; size: few; J: TRBJ1-1; DNA: TGTGCCAGTAGTATCAGTACAGGGAACACTGAAGCTTTCTTT; CDR3: CASSISTGNTEAFF
D: TRBD1; V: TRBV6-1; size: NA; J: TRBJ2-5; DNA: TGTGCCAGCAGTGCTCCGAACAGGGGCGCAGAGACCCAGTACTTC; CDR3: CASSAPNRGAETQYF
D: NA; V: TRBV14; size: NA; J: TRBJ2-5; DNA: TGTGCCAGCAGCCAGGCAGGGGTTAAGACCCAGTACTTC; CDR3: CASSQAGVKTQYF
D: TRBD1; V: TRBV28; size: NA; J: TRBJ2-7; DNA: TGTGCCAGCTCTACGGGGACAGGGTTTTCCTACGAGCAGTACTTC; CDR3: CASSTGTGFSYEQYF
D: NA; V: TRBV9; size: NA; J: TRBJ2-2; DNA: TGTGCCAGCAGCGTCCAAAGGGCGAACACCGGGGAGCTGTTTTTT; CDR3: CASSVQRANTGELFF
D: NA; V: TRBV9; size: once; J: TRBJ2-1; DNA: TGTGCCAGCAGCCCGGATTACGGGAGTAGCTACAATGAGCAGTTCTTC; CDR3: CASSPDYGSSYNEQFF
D: NA; V: TRBV11-2; size: NA; J: TRBJ1-1; DNA: TGTGCCAGCAGCGGAGCAGGACAGAACACTGAAGCTTTCTTT; CDR3: CASSGAGQNTEAFF
D: NA; V: TRBV11-2; size: NA; J: TRBJ1-1; DNA: TGTGCCAGCAGCCCCGGGGGAGACACTGAAGCTTTCTTT; CDR3: CASSPGGDTEAFF
D: TRBD2; V: TRBV19; size: NA; J: TRBJ2-7; DNA: TGTGCCAGTAGTGAACGACTAGCGGGAGTGGGTGAGCAGTACTTC; CDR3: CASSERLAGVGEQYF
D: NA; V: TRBV7-9; size: NA; J: TRBJ2-5; DNA: TGTGCCAGCAGCTTAGGAGGGGTCGTCAATTGGGAGTCCGGGGAGACCCAGTACTTC; CDR3: CASSLGGVVNWESGETQYF
D: TRBD2; V: TRBV18; size: NA; J: TRBJ2-1; DNA: TGTGCCAGCTCACCATCCAGCGGGATGGGGCACAATGAGCAGTTCTTC; CDR3: CASSPSSGMGHNEQFF
D: NA; V: TRBV7-3; size: NA; J: TRBJ2-1; DNA: TGTGCCAGCAGCCTCACGGGCATTGAGCAGTTCTTC; CDR3: CASSLTGIEQFF
D: NA; V: TRBV4-3; size: NA; J: TRBJ1-2; DNA: TGCGCCAGCAGCCAAGTTGTGGGCCTAAACTATGGCTACACCTTC; CDR3: CASSQVVGLNYGYTF
D: NA; V: TRBV6-5; size: NA; J: TRBJ1-1; DNA: TGTGCCAGCACTCCAACAGAGAACACTGAAGCTTTCTTT; CDR3: CASTPTENTEAFF
D: NA; V: TRBV2; size: NA; J: TRBJ2-3; DNA: TGTGCCAGCAGTGATTCACTTCCTTACACAGATACGCAGTATTTT; CDR3: CASSDSLPYTDTQYF
D: TRBD2; V: TRBV13; size: many; J: TRBJ2-7; DNA: TGTGCCAGCAGCTTCGGAGGACTAGCGGGAGGGCCTTACCCCTACGAGCAGTACTTC; CDR3: CASSFGGLAGGPYPYEQYF
D: TRBD2; V: TRBV9; size: NA; J: TRBJ2-7; DNA: TGTGCCAGCAGCTCTAGCGGGCGTGCCTACGAGCAGTACTTC; CDR3: CASSSSGRAYEQYF
D: TRBD2; V: TRBV7-9; size: NA; J: TRBJ2-3; DNA: TGTGCCAGCAGCTCCACTAGCGGGAGTCGAACAGATACGCAGTATTTT; CDR3: CASSSTSGSRTDTQYF
D: TRBD2; V: TRBV5-4; size: once; J: TRBJ2-1; DNA: TGTGCCAGCAGCTTGTCAGCGGGAGGGCCCCACAATGAGCAGTTCTTC; CDR3: CASSLSAGGPHNEQFF
D: NA; V: TRBV9; size: NA; J: TRBJ1-1; DNA: TGTGCCAGCAGCGTAGGTCCGGGGCTGAACACTGAAGCTTTCTTT; CDR3: CASSVGPGLNTEAFF
D: NA; V: TRBV10-3; size: once; J: TRBJ1-5; DNA: TGTGCCATCAGTGATGACGACCCTTATAGCAATCAGCCCCAGCATTTT; CDR3: CAISDDDPYSNQPQHF
D: NA; V: TRBV29-1; size: NA; J: TRBJ2-4; DNA: TGCAGCGTTGAATGGGGGGTCAAAAACATTCAGTACTTC; CDR3: CSVEWGVKNIQYF
D: TRBD1; V: TRBV7-2; size: NA; J: TRBJ1-4; DNA: TGTGCCAGCAGCTCGGACAGGGTGGCTAATGAAAAACTGTTTTTT; CDR3: CASSSDRVANEKLFF
D: NA; V: TRBV9; size: NA; J: TRBJ2-7; DNA: TGTGCCAGCAGCAATCGGGACGGTTCCTACGAGCAGTACTTC; CDR3: CASSNRDGSYEQYF
D: NA; V: TRBV7-3; size: NA; J: TRBJ1-2; DNA: TGTGCCAGCAGCCGCGGGCCGGGTGATGGCTACACCTTC; CDR3: CASSRGPGDGYTF
D: NA; V: TRBV6-5; size: NA; J: TRBJ2-7; DNA: TGTGCCAGCAGTCGTCCCGGGTCCCCCAACGAGCAGTACTTC; CDR3: CASSRPGSPNEQYF
D: TRBD2; V: TRBV10-3; size: NA; J: TRBJ2-2; DNA: TGTGCCATCAAAGGGAGGGCGGAAACCGGGGAGCTGTTTTTT; CDR3: CAIKGRAETGELFF
D: NA; V: TRBV7-2; size: few; J: TRBJ2-7; DNA: TGTGCCAGCAGCTCCCTGTATAGCGGATACGAGCAGTACTTC; CDR3: CASSSLYSGYEQYF
D: NA; V: TRBV6-5; size: NA; J: TRBJ2-7; DNA: TGTGCCAGCAGTTACGGATCAGGGGCCTACGAGCAGTACTTC; CDR3: CASSYGSGAYEQYF
D: NA; V: TRBV29-1; size: NA; J: TRBJ1-1; DNA: TGCAGCGCCGAACACGGGAACACTGAAGCTTTCTTT; CDR3: CSAEHGNTEAFF
D: NA; V: TRBV7-3; size: NA; J: TRBJ2-1; DNA: TGTGCCAGCAGCCCAAGTGGTAATGAGCAGTTCTTC; CDR3: CASSPSGNEQFF
D: NA; V: TRBV7-2; size: NA; J: TRBJ2-2; DNA: TGTGCCAGCAGCGACTACCGGAACACCGGGGAGCTGTTTTTT; CDR3: CASSDYRNTGELFF
D: NA; V: TRBV18; size: few; J: TRBJ1-3; DNA: TGTGCCAGCTCACCACTTGACAGCGACTCTGGAAACACCATATATTTT; CDR3: CASSPLDSDSGNTIYF
D: NA; V: TRBV5-1; size: NA; J: TRBJ2-3; DNA: TGCGCCAGTCAACGGGGTCTTAGCACAGATACGCAGTATTTT; CDR3: CASQRGLSTDTQYF
D: NA; V: TRBV19; size: NA; J: TRBJ1-5; DNA: TGTGCCAGTTCGGGGGCCAATAGCAATCAGCCCCAGCATTTT; CDR3: CASSGANSNQPQHF
D: NA; V: TRBV6-5; size: NA; J: TRBJ2-1; DNA: TGTGCCAGTCGACCCAGCTCCTACAATGAGCAGTTCTTC; CDR3: CASRPSSYNEQFF
D: NA; V: TRBV2; size: NA; J: TRBJ2-7; DNA: TGTGCCAGCAGTGAAGTGGACGGATTTTCCTACGAGCAGCACTTC; CDR3: CASSEVDGFSYEQHF
D: NA; V: TRBV7-2; size: NA; J: TRBJ2-7; DNA: TGTGCCAGCAGCTTAGACGGCACCGTGGGGGAGCAGTACTTC; CDR3: CASSLDGTVGEQYF
D: TRBD2; V: TRBV5-4; size: NA; J: TRBJ2-1; DNA: TGTGCCAGCAGCTTTGGTGCTAGCGGGGCCAATGAGCAGTTCTTC; CDR3: CASSFGASGANEQFF
D: NA; V: TRBV30; size: NA; J: TRBJ2-1; DNA: TGTGCCTGGAGCCTCCAAACCGGGGAGCAGTTCTTC; CDR3: CAWSLQTGEQFF
D: NA; V: TRBV7-2; size: few; J: TRBJ1-1; DNA: TGTGCCAGCAGCTTTACGGACCAGGGCACTGAAGCTTTCTTT; CDR3: CASSFTDQGTEAFF
D: TRBD2; V: TRBV29-1; size: NA; J: TRBJ2-1; DNA: TGCAGCACAAGTCTAGCGGGGAATGAGCAGTTCTTC; CDR3: CSTSLAGNEQFF
D: NA; V: TRBV4-1; size: NA; J: TRBJ1-1; DNA: TGCGCCAGCAGCCCCAAGACAGTGAACACTGAAGCTTTCTTT; CDR3: CASSPKTVNTEAFF
D: NA; V: TRBV7-9; size: NA; J: TRBJ1-5; DNA: TGTGCCAGCAGCTTGCCCTGGGACGGGGGGGCTGAACAGCCCCAGCATTTT; CDR3: CASSLPWDGGAEQPQHF
D: NA; V: TRBV7-2; size: once; J: TRBJ2-7; DNA: TGTGCCAGCAGCTCCGTGTTCCGCGAGCAGTACTTC; CDR3: CASSSVFREQYF
D: TRBD1; V: TRBV5-1; size: NA; J: TRBJ1-4; DNA: TGCGCCAGCAGCAAGAGGGGGACAGAGAATGAAAAACTGTTTTTT; CDR3: CASSKRGTENEKLFF
D: NA; V: TRBV11-3; size: NA; J: TRBJ2-3; DNA: TGTGCCAGCAGCTTAGTAAGGGGGGCTGCAGATACGCAGTATTTT; CDR3: CASSLVRGAADTQYF
D: NA; V: TRBV6-1; size: NA; J: TRBJ1-1; DNA: TGTGCCAGCAGTGAAGCGCTTCCAGAGGGCACTGAAGCTTTCTTT; CDR3: CASSEALPEGTEAFF
D: TRBD1; V: TRBV5-6; size: NA; J: TRBJ2-7; DNA: TGTGCCAGCAGCTTAGCCTGGGACAGGGATGTGTACGAGCAGTACTTC; CDR3: CASSLAWDRDVYEQYF
D: TRBD2; V: TRBV2; size: NA; J: TRBJ2-2; DNA: TGTGCCAGCAGCCGTGGGACTACCAACACCGGGGAGCTGTTTTTT; CDR3: CASSRGTTNTGELFF
D: NA; V: TRBV9; size: NA; J: TRBJ1-1; DNA: TGTGCCAGCAGCGTACCCCCTGACAGGTGGGATAACACTGAAGCTTTCTTT; CDR3: CASSVPPDRWDNTEAFF
D: NA; V: TRBV30; size: NA; J: TRBJ2-1; DNA: TGTGCCTGGAGTAAAGGGATCAACTATGAGCAGTTCTTC; CDR3: CAWSKGINYEQFF
D: NA; V: TRBV19; size: NA; J: TRBJ1-1; DNA: TGTGCCAGTACCCCCCGTCGGAGGGACACTGAAGCTTTCTTT; CDR3: CASTPRRRDTEAFF
D: NA; V: TRBV21-1; size: NA; J: TRBJ2-5; DNA: TGTGCCAGCAGCAAAGGCCCGACAGGGAAAGAGACCCAGTACTTC; CDR3: CASSKGPTGKETQYF
D: NA; V: TRBV5-3; size: NA; J: TRBJ2-4; DNA: TGTGCCAGAAGCTCAACCGGGAAAAACATTCAGTACTTC; CDR3: CARSSTGKNIQYF
D: NA; V: TRBV11-1; size: NA; J: TRBJ2-1; DNA: TGTGCCAGCAGCTCCCAGGCGGGTTACAATGAGCAGTTCTTC; CDR3: CASSSQAGYNEQFF